These 27 T cell receptor beta chains originate from one sample sequenced in a study of T cell clones after liver transplantation. Libraries were prepared by immunoSEQ multiplex PCR; TCRdb keeps only in-frame clonotypes and omits some of them. Of 55,000 to 75,000 clones listed, about 73% are singletons. Here the sequenced sample was CD4+ T cells from blood, taken at the approximately 16-month timepoint. The receptors here all came from a human patient who received a liver transplant. The graft donor may be the source of some T cells.

The CDR3 sequence is CASSEAHLGGTDTQYF. CDR3 nucleotides: TGTGCCAGCAGTGAAGCGCACCTGGGTGGCACAGATACGCAGTATTTT. The V and J genes are TRBV2 and TRBJ2-3, with D hard to call. CDR1 is SNHLY and CDR2 is FYNNEI in the germline V gene. The CDR3 loop spans 16 amino acids. The V end lost 0 bases, the J end lost 1 base, and 11 bases lay between the germline ends.

This sequence joins TRBV2 and TRBJ2-3, with D unclear. The CDR3 has 11 amino acids. CDR1 and CDR2 from the germline V gene are SNHLY and FYNNEI. Trimming cost V 7 bases and J 4 bases, with 6 bases left between them. CDR3 bases: TGTGCCAGCAAATTCTCAGATACGCAGTATTTT. This codes for CASKFSDTQYF.

On this clone: Other DNA sequences in the same sample also yield this CDR3. The chain carries TRBV7-2 and TRBJ2-3; tentatively, D is TRBD2 (6 bases). The CDR3 contains 15 residues. Per the germline V gene, CDR1 is SGHTA and CDR2 is FQGNSA. Trimming removed 1 base from V and 0 bases from J, with 8 bases in between. CDR3 amino acids: CASSLEGLSTDTQYF. Written as DNA, the CDR3 is TGTGCCAGCAGCTTAGAGGGACTTAGCACAGATACGCAGTATTTT.

The rearrangement uses TRBV7-9 and TRBJ2-7; D is uncertain. V lost 5 bases to trimming and J lost 2 bases, with 10 bases between them. Germline V gene data show CDR1 as SEHNR and CDR2 as FQNEAQ (reference sequence). This CDR3 has 13 residues. This CDR3 is CASSPRATYEQYV. Here the CDR3 DNA reads TGTGCCAGCAGCCCACGGGCCACCTACGAGCAGTACGTC.

This clone was picked up a small number of times. The chain has TRBV30 and TRBJ1-3; D might be TRBD1 (6 bases). The CDR3 runs to 13 residues. Trimming stripped 6 bases from V and 2 bases from J, with 11 bases between. CDR1 is GTSNPN and CDR2 is SVGIG in the germline V gene (reference sequence). CDR3 bases: TGTGCCTGTGAACAGGGAACTGGAAACACCATATATTTT. Its translation: CACEQGTGNTIYF.

This rearrangement joins TRBV5-8 to TRBJ1-4; 7 bases line up with TRBD1. With 0 bases clipped from V and 4 bases from J, the junction kept 3 bases outside the gene matches. Germline V gene lookup returns CDR1 SGHTS and CDR2 YDEGEE. The CDR3 loop spans 15 amino acids. The CDR3 reads CASSLGDSLNEKLFF. The CDR3 region has the DNA TGTGCCAGCAGCTTGGGGGACAGCCTTAATGAAAAACTGTTTTTT.

The chain carries TRBV6-5 and TRBJ1-2; D not certain. CDR3 size: 15 residues. V was shortened by 0 bases and J by 8 bases, with 16 bases between the two germline ends. Germline V CDR1 and CDR2: MNHEY, SVGAGI. The CDR3 bases are TGTGCCAGCAGTTACTCCACCGGGCCCGGCTGGGGCTACACCTTC. Protein product: CASSYSTGPGWGYTF.

The V and J genes are TRBV7-2 and TRBJ2-7; D possibly corresponds to TRBD1 (6 bases). The CDR3 totals 14 residues. V was pared by 5 bases and J by 6 bases, with 17 bases between. Germline values: CDR1 SGHTA, CDR2 FQGNSA. CDR3 loop: CASSPQFSRGEQYF. The CDR3 coding sequence is TGTGCCAGCAGCCCCCAGTTCAGCAGGGGCGAGCAGTACTTC.

This chain connects TRBV28 to TRBJ1-2; D is unclear. Germline V lookup: CDR1 MDHEN, CDR2 SYDVKM. The V end lost 6 bases, the J end lost 0 bases, and 11 bases lay between the germline ends. The CDR3 is made up of 14 amino acids. CDR3 amino acids: CASSAGLANYGYTF. The CDR3 region has the DNA TGTGCCAGCAGCGCAGGCTTAGCTAACTATGGCTACACCTTC.

This chain uses TRBV7-2 with TRBJ2-7; D may match TRBD1 or TRBD2 (5 bases each). Trimming pared 5 bases from V and 3 bases from J, leaving 11 bases between. The CDR3 has 13 residues. Germline CDR1 is SGHTA and CDR2 is FQGNSA. CDR3 in DNA: TGTGCCAGCAGCCCCCCTGGGGGCTACGAGCAGTACTTC. It is translated as CASSPPGGYEQYF.

The chain carries TRBV28 and TRBJ1-1; D ambiguous. The CDR3 consists of 12 residues. V shed 10 bases and J shed 3 bases, with 12 bases lying between them. Germline CDR1 reads MDHEN; CDR2 reads SYDVKM. CDR3 nucleotide sequence: TGTGCCACCTCGGAAGTTGACACTGAAGCTTTCTTT. This gives the protein CATSEVDTEAFF. Full variable domain (missing parts from reference TRBV28 and TRBJ1-1): DVKVTQSSRYLVKRTGEKVFLECVQDMDHENMFWYRQDPGLGLRLIYFSYDVKMKEKGDIPEGYSVSREKKERFSLILESASTNQTSMYLCATSEVDTEAFFGQGTRLTVV.

The chain recombines TRBV30 with TRBJ1-1; D is perhaps TRBD1 (6 bases). The V end was cut by 1 base, the J end by 8 bases, with 11 bases between. The CDR3 sequence is 12 residues long. Germline values: CDR1 GTSNPN, CDR2 SVGIG (reference sequence). The CDR3 sequence is CAWSETGAEAFF. The CDR3 bases are TGTGCCTGGAGTGAGACAGGAGCAGAAGCTTTCTTT. Full variable domain (rest looked up from reference TRBV30 and TRBJ1-1): SQTIHQWPATLVQPVGSPLSLECTVEGTSNPNLYWYRQAAGRGLQLLFYSVGIGQISSEVPQNLSASRPQDRQFILSSKKLLLSDSGFYLCAWSETGAEAFFGQGTRLTVV.

This rearrangement joins TRBV7-8 to TRBJ2-3, with 7 bases aligning to TRBD2. V shed 6 bases and J 1 base; nucleotides not matched to a gene: 4. Per the germline V gene, CDR1 is SGHVS and CDR2 is FQNEAQ. This CDR3 is 14 amino acids long. CDR3 DNA sequence: TGTGCCAGCAGTGAACGGGGGGGCACAGATACGCAGTATTTT. Its translation: CASSERGGTDTQYF.

The chain joins TRBV11-2 to TRBJ2-3; D gene unclear. The V gene's germline CDR1 is SGHAT and CDR2 FQNNGV. The CDR3 has 14 residues. Trimming took off 5 bases at V and 2 bases at J, with 11 bases between the two ends. The CDR3 nucleotides are TGTGCCAGCAGCCCGTCTATGCCCACAGATACGCAGTATTTT. It encodes CASSPSMPTDTQYF.

This chain joins TRBV28 and TRBJ2-7; D tentatively reads TRBD1 or TRBD2 (5 bases each). With 6 bases removed from V and 4 bases from J, the gap between germline ends came to 19 bases. The CDR3 covers 15 residues. The germline V gene has CDR1 MDHEN and CDR2 SYDVKM. This CDR3 is CASSIGASKQYEQYV. Here the CDR3 DNA reads TGTGCCAGCAGCATCGGGGCGTCCAAGCAATACGAGCAGTACGTC.

This chain links TRBV5-1 with TRBJ2-3; 9 positions agree with TRBD2. The CDR3 totals 17 residues. Trimming took 4 bases from V and 0 from J; bases not matched to a gene: 9. Looked up from germline, CDR1 is SGHRS and CDR2 is YFSETQ. The CDR3 sequence is CASSPGGLAYSTDTQYF. The DNA for the CDR3 is TGCGCCAGCAGCCCCGGAGGACTAGCGTACAGCACAGATACGCAGTATTTT.

Turning to this clone: Other DNA sequences in the sample encode the same CDR3. J is TRBJ1-2 and V is TRBV19; 7 bases map to TRBD1. Germline V lookup: CDR1 LNHDA, CDR2 SQIVND (reference sequence). The CDR3 loop spans 13 amino acids. The ends lost 4 bases at V and 6 bases at J; junction bases unmatched: 5. The CDR3 sequence: CASSRGTENGYTF. The CDR3 nucleotides read TGTGCCAGTAGTAGGGGGACAGAAAATGGCTACACCTTC.

Worth noting for this clone: The sample holds other DNA sequences that translate to the same CDR3. Here the CDR3 DNA reads TGTGCCAGCAGCTCCCAAGAGACCCAGTACTTC. Protein: CASSSQETQYF. The chain has TRBV11-2 and TRBJ2-5; D not resolved. Looked up from germline, CDR1 is SGHAT and CDR2 is FQNNGV. V gave up 4 bases and J gave up 1 base, with 1 base separating them. The length of the CDR3 is 11 residues.

The chain recombines TRBV7-2 with TRBJ1-1, with D perhaps TRBD1 (5 bases). Trimming took 4 bases from V and 0 from J, leaving 21 bases between them. The CDR3 runs to 18 residues. The germline CDR1 and CDR2 sequences are SGHTA and FQGNSA. DNA of the CDR3: TGTGCCAGCAGCTCCCGCCTGTCGGGGGGGGTTATGAACACTGAAGCTTTCTTT. Its translation: CASSSRLSGGVMNTEAFF.

This clone was counted a few times. This chain uses TRBV28 with TRBJ1-2, with D unclear. The CDR3 is 13 amino acids. Per germline, CDR1 MDHEN and CDR2 SYDVKM. Trimming took off 3 bases at V and 8 bases at J, with 13 bases between the two ends. CDR3 coding DNA: TGTGCCAGCAGTTTCGAGACACCACGGGGCTACACCTTC. Amino acids: CASSFETPRGYTF.

The CDR3 DNA sequence: TGCAGCGTTGAAGTTTCGGAGACAGGGGGACATGGTGCTTTCTTT. Its translation: CSVEVSETGGHGAFF. V usage is TRBV29-1 and J usage is TRBJ1-1; TRBD1 matches 9 bases. The length of the CDR3 is 15 residues. Germline V lookup: CDR1 SQVTM, CDR2 ANQGSEA. Trimming cost V 1 base and J 11 bases; bases outside gene matches: 14.

CDR3 nucleotides: TGTGCCAGCAGCTTGGTGGGAGGACACTCCACAGATACGCAGTATTTT. It encodes CASSLVGGHSTDTQYF. The chain uses TRBV5-4 and TRBJ2-3; TRBD2 might be the D (6 bases). This CDR3 has 16 residues. Trimming took off 0 bases at V and 2 bases at J, with 13 bases between the two ends. The germline V gene has CDR1 SGHNT and CDR2 YYREEE (reference sequence).

This rearrangement joins TRBV6-1 to TRBJ1-5; D is uncertain. CDR3 size: 14 residues. From germline, CDR1 is MNHNS and CDR2 SASEGT. The V end was cut by 0 bases, the J end by 11 bases, with 14 bases between. Here the CDR3 reads CASSEAWNAPAQHF. The CDR3 DNA reads as TGTGCCAGCAGTGAAGCTTGGAACGCCCCCGCCCAGCATTTT.

This chain connects TRBV5-1 to TRBJ2-5, with D perhaps matching TRBD1 (5 bases). With 0 bases removed from V and 7 bases from J, the gap between germline ends came to 13 bases. This CDR3 comprises 14 residues. CDR1 is SGHRS, CDR2 YFSETQ, per germline. The CDR3: CASSLVGQGGTQYF. CDR3 nucleotide sequence: TGCGCCAGCAGCTTGGTGGGTCAGGGTGGGACCCAGTACTTC.

There are a few counts of this clone. The gene calls are TRBV29-1 and TRBJ1-2; 8 positions match TRBD1. Germline V gene data show CDR1 as SQVTM and CDR2 as ANQGSEA. This CDR3 has 12 amino acids. The trim removed 5 bases at V and 8 bases at J, leaving 7 bases unmatched. CDR3 nucleotide sequence: TGCAGCGTTACTGGACAGGGTCAAGGCTACACCTTC. This codes for CSVTGQGQGYTF. Filled out from reference TRBV29-1 and TRBJ1-2, the complete variable domain reads SAVISQKPSRDICQRGTSLTIQCQVDSQVTMMFWYRQQPGQSLTLIATANQGSEATYESGFVIDKFPISRPNLTFSTLTVSNMSPEDSSIYLCSVTGQGQGYTFGSGTRLTVV.

The gene calls are TRBV6-5 and TRBJ2-3; unclear D gene. CDR1 is MNHEY, CDR2 SVGAGI, per germline. The V and J ends lost 6 bases and 1 base respectively, with 11 bases between them. CDR3 length: 14 residues. The CDR3 bases are TGTGCCAGCAGCCTCGCCTACGGCACAGATACGCAGTATTTT. Amino acid sequence: CASSLAYGTDTQYF.

This clone was recorded a few times. The CDR3 sequence is CASSQVSAAPGTQYF. In nucleotides, the CDR3 is TGCGCCAGCAGCCAAGTGTCAGCGGCCCCGGGTACGCAGTATTTT. The chain joins TRBV4-3 to TRBJ2-3; weak D call: TRBD2 (5 bases). V lost 1 base and J 8 bases, leaving 16 bases between the germline ends. Per germline, CDR1 LGHNA and CDR2 YSLEER. This CDR3 contains 15 residues.